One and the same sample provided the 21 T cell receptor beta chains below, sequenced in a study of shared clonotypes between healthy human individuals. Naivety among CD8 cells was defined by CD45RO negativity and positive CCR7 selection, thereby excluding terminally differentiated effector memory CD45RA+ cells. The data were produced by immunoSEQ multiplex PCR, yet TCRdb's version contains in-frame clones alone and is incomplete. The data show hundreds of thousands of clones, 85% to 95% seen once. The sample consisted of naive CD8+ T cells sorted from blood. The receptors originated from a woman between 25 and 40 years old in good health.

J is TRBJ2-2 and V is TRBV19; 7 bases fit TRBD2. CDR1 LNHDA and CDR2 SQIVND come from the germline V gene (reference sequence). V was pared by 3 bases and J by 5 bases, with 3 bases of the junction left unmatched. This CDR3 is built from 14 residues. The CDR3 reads CASSIWGGTGELFF. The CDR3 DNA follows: TGTGCCAGTAGTATCTGGGGAGGGACCGGGGAGCTGTTTTTT.

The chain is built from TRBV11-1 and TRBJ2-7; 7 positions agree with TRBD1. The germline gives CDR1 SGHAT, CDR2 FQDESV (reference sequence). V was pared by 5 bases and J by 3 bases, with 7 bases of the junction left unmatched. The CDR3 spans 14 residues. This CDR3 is CASSIPGTVYEQYF. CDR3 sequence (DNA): TGTGCCAGCAGCATTCCCGGGACAGTCTACGAGCAGTACTTC.

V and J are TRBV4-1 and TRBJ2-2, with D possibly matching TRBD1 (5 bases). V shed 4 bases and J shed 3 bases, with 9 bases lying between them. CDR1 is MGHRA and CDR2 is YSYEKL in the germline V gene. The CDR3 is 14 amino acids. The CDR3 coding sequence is TGCGCCAGCAGCCGTCAGGGCGACACCGGGGAGCTGTTTTTT. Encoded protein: CASSRQGDTGELFF.

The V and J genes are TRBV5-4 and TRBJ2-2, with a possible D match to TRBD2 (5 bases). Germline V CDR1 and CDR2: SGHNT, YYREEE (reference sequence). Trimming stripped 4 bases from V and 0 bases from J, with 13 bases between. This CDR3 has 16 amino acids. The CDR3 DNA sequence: TGTGCCAGCAGCGATTTGAGGGCCTCGAACACCGGGGAGCTGTTTTTT. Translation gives CASSDLRASNTGELFF.

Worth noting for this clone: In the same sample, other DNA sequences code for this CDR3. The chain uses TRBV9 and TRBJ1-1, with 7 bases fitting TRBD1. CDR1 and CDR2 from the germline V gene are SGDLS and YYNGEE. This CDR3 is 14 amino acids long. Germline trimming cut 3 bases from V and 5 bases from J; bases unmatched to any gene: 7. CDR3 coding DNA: TGTGCCAGCAGCGGAGGGGGCGGAGGGACTGAAGCTTTCTTT. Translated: CASSGGGGGTEAFF.

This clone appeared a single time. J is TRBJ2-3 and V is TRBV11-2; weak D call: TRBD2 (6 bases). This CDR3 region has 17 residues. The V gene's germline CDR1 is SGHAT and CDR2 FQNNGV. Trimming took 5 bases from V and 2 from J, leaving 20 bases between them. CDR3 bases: TGTGCCAGCAGCCAAAGGGATAGCGGCACCCTCACAGATACGCAGTATTTT. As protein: CASSQRDSGTLTDTQYF.

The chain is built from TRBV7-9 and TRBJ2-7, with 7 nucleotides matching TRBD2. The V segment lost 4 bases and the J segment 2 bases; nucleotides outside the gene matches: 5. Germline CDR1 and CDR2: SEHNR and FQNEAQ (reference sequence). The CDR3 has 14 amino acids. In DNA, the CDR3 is TGTGCCAGCAGCTATACTAGCGCAGCCTACGAGCAGTACTTC. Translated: CASSYTSAAYEQYF. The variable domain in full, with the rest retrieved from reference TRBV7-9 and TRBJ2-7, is DTGVSQNPRHKITKRGQNVTFRCDPISEHNRLYWYRQTLGQGPEFLTYFQNEAQLEKSRLLSDRFSAERPKGSFSTLEIQRTEQGDSAMYLCASSYTSAAYEQYFGPGTRLTVT.

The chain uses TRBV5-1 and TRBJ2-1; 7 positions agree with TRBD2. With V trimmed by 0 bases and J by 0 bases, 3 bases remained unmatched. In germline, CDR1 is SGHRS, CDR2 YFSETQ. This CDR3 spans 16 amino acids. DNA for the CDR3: TGCGCCAGCAGCTTGGCCGGCGGGAGCTCCTACAATGAGCAGTTCTTC. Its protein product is CASSLAGGSSYNEQFF.

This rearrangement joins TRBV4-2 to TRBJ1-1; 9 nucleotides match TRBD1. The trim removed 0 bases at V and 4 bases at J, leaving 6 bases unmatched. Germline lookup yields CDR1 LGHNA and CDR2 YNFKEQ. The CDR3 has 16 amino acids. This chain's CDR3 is CASSQDSGQGATEAFF. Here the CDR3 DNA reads TGTGCCAGCAGCCAAGATTCGGGACAGGGAGCCACTGAAGCTTTCTTT.

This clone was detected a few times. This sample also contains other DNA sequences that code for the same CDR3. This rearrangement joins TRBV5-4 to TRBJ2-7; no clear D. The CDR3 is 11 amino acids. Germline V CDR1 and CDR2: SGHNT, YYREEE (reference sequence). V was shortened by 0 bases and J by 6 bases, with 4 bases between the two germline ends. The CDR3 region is CASSLDSEQYF. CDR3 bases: TGTGCCAGCAGCTTGGATAGCGAGCAGTACTTC. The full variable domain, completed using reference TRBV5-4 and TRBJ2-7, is ETGVTQSPTHLIKTRGQQVTLRCSSQSGHNTVSWYQQALGQGPQFIFQYYREEENGRGNFPPRFSGLQFPNYSSELNVNALELDDSALYLCASSLDSEQYFGPGTRLTVT.

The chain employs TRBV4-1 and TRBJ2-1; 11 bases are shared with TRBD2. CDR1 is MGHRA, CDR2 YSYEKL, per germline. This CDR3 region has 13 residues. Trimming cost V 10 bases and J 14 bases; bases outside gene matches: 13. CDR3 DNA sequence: TGCGCCACCTCCCAGGGGTTAGCGGGAGGGGAGTTCTTC. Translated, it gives CATSQGLAGGEFF.

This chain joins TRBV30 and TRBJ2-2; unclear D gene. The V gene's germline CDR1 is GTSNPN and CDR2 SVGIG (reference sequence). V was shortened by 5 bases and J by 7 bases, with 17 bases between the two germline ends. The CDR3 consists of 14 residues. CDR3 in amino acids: CAWDEGQFSGELFF. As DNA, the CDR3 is TGTGCCTGGGATGAAGGGCAGTTCAGCGGGGAGCTGTTTTTT.

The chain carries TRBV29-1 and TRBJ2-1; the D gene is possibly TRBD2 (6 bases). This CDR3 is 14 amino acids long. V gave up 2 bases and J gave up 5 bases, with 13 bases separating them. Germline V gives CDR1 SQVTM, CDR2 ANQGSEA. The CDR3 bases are TGCAGCGTTGAATACCCCCCGGGAGACAATGAGCAGTTCTTC. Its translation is CSVEYPPGDNEQFF.

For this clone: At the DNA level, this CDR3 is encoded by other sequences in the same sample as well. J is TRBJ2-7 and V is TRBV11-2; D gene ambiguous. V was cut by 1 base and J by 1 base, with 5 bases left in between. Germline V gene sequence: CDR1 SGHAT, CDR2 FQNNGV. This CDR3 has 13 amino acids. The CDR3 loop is CASSLGSSYEQYF. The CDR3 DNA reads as TGTGCCAGCAGCTTAGGATCATCCTACGAGCAGTACTTC.

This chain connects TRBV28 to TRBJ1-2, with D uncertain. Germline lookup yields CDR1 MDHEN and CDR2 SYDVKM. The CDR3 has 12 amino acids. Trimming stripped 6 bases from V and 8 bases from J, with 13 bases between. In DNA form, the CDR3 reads TGTGCCAGCAGGTTCGACTTGGGGGGCTACACCTTC. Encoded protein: CASRFDLGGYTF.

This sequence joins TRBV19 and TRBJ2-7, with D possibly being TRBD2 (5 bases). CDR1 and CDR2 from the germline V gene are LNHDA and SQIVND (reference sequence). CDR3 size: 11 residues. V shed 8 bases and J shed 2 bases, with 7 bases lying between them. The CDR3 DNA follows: TGTGCCAGTGGGAGCCCCTACGAGCAGTACTTC. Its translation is CASGSPYEQYF.

DNA for the CDR3: TGTGCCAGCAGTACGGGACTAGCGGGAGTTAGCACAGATACGCAGTATTTT. Protein: CASSTGLAGVSTDTQYF. This chain links TRBV28 with TRBJ2-3; 14 bases are shared with TRBD2. The CDR3 loop spans 17 amino acids. Germline values: CDR1 MDHEN, CDR2 SYDVKM. With V trimmed by 5 bases and J by 0 bases, 4 bases remained unmatched.

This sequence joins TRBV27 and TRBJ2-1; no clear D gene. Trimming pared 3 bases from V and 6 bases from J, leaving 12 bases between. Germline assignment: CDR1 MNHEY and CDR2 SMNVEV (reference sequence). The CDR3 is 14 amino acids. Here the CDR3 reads CASSFYPPSNEQFF. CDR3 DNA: TGTGCCAGCAGTTTCTACCCCCCATCCAATGAGCAGTTCTTC.

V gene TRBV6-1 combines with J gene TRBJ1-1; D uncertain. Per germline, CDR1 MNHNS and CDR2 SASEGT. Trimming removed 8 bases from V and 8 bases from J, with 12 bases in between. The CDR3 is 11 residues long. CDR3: CASEEATEAFF. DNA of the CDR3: TGTGCCAGCGAGGAGGCGACAGAAGCTTTCTTT.

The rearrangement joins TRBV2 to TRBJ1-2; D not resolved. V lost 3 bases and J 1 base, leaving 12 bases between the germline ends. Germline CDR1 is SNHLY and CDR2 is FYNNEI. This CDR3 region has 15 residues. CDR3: CASSDFRGYNYGYTF. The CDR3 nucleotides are TGTGCCAGCAGTGATTTTCGGGGTTATAACTATGGCTACACCTTC.

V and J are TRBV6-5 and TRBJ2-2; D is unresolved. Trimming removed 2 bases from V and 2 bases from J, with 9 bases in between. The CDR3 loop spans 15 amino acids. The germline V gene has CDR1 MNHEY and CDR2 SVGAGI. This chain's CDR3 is CASSYRRTNTGELFF. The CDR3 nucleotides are TGTGCCAGCAGTTACCGTCGGACCAACACCGGGGAGCTGTTTTTT.